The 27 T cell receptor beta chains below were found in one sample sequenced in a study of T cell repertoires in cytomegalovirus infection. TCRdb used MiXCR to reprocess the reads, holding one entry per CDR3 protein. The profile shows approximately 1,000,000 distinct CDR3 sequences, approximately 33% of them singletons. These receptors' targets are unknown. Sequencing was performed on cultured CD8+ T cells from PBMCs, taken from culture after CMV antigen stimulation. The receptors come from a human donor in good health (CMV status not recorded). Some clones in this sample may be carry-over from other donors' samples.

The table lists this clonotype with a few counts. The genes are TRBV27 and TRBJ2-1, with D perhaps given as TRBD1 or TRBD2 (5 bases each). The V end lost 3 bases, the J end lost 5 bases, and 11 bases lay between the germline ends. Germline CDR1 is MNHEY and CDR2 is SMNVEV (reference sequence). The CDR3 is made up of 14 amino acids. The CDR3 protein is CASSFYRGDNEQFF. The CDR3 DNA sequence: TGTGCCAGCAGTTTCTATCGGGGCGACAATGAGCAGTTCTTC.

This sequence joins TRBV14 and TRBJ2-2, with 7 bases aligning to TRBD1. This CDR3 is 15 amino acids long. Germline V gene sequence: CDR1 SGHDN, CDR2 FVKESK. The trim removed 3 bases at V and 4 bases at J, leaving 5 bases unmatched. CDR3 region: CASSHKGQITGELFF. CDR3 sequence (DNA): TGTGCCAGCAGCCATAAGGGACAGATCACCGGGGAGCTGTTTTTT.

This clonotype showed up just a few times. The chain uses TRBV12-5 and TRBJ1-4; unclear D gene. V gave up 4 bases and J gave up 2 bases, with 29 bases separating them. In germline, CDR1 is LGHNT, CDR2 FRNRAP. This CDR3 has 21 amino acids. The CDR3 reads CASGYWFRLKDRPQTNEKLFF. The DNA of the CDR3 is TGTGCTAGTGGTTACTGGTTTCGGTTAAAGGACCGACCTCAGACTAATGAAAAACTGTTTTTT.

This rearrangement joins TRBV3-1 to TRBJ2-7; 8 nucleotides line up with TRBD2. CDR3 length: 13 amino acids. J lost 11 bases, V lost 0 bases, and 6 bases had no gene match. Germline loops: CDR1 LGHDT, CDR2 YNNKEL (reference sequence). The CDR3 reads CASSQEVAGPEYF. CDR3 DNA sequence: TGTGCCAGCAGCCAAGAAGTAGCGGGGCCCGAGTACTTC.

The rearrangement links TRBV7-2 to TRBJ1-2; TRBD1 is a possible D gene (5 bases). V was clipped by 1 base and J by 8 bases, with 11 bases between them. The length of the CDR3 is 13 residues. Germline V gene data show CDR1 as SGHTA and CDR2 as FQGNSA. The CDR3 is CASSLVAGRGYTF. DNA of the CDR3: TGTGCCAGCAGCTTAGTTGCAGGGAGAGGCTACACCTTC.

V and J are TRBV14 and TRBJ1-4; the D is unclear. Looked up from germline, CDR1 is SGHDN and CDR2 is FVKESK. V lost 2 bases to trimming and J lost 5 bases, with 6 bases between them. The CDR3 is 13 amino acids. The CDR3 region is CASSQISNEKLFF. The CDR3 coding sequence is TGTGCCAGCAGCCAAATATCCAATGAAAAACTGTTTTTT. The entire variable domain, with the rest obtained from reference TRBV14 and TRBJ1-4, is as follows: EAGVTQFPSHSVIEKGQTVTLRCDPISGHDNLYWYRRVMGKEIKFLLHFVKESKQDESGMPNNRFLAERTGGTYSTLKVQPAELEDSGVYFCASSQISNEKLFFGSGTQLSVL.

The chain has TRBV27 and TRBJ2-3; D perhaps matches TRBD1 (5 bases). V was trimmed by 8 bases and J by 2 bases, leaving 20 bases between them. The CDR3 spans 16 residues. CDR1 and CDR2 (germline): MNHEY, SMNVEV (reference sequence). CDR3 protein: CASHRRAESYTDTQYF. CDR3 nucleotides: TGTGCCAGCCACCGCAGGGCAGAGAGTTACACAGATACGCAGTATTTT.

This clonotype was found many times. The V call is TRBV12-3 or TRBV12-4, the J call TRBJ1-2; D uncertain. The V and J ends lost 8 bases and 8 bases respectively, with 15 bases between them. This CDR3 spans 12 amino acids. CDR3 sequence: CASSYGFGGYTF. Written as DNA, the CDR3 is TGTGCCAGCTCCTACGGGTTCGGGGGCTACACCTTC.

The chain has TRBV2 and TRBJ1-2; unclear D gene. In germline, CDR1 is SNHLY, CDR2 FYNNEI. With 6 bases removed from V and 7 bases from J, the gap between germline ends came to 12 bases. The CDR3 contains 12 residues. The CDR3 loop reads CASRPRSPGYTF. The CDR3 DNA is TGTGCCAGCAGGCCAAGGTCCCCTGGCTACACCTTC.

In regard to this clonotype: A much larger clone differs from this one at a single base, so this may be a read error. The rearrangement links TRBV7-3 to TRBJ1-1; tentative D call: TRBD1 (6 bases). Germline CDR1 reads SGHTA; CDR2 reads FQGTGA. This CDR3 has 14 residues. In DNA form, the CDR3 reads TGTGCCAACAGCTTACCAGGGGTGAGCACTGAAGCTTTCTTT. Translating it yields CANSLPGVSTEAFF.

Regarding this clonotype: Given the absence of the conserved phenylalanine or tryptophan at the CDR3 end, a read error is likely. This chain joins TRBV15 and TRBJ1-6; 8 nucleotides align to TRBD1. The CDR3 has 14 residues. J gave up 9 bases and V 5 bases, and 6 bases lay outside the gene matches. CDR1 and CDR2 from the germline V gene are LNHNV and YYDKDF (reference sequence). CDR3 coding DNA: TGTGCCACCAGCCAACTCAGGGGGCCTTCACCCCTCCACCTT. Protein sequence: CATSQLRGPSPLHL.

The CDR3 here is CSAMGGQEPYEQYV. The CDR3 region has the DNA TGCAGTGCTATGGGTGGACAGGAGCCCTACGAGCAGTACGTC. The V call is TRBV20-1, the J call TRBJ2-7, with TRBD1 identical over 7 bases. The junction had 8 bases not matched to a gene; V was cut back by 4 bases and J by 2 bases. CDR1 and CDR2 (germline): DFQATT, SNEGSKA (reference sequence). The CDR3 sequence is 14 residues long.

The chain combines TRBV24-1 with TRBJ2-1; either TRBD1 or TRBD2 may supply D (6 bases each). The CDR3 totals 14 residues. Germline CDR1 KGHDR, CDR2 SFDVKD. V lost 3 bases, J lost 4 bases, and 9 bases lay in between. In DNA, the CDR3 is TGTGCCACCAGTGATCCGGGGGCTTACAATGAGCAGTTCTTC. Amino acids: CATSDPGAYNEQFF.

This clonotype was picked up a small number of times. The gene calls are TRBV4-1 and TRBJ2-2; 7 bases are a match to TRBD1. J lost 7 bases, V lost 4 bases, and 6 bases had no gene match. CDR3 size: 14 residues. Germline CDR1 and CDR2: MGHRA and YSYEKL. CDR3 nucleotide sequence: TGCGCCAGCAGCCTACGACAGGGTCACGGGGAGCTGTTTTTT. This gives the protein CASSLRQGHGELFF.

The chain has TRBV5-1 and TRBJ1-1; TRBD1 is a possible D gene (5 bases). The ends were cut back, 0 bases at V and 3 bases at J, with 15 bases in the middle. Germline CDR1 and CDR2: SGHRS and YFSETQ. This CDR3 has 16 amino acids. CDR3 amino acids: CASSLGARGFYTEAFF. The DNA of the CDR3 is TGCGCCAGCAGCTTGGGAGCGAGGGGCTTTTACACTGAAGCTTTCTTT. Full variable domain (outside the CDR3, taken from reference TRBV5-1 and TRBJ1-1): KAGVTQTPRYLIKTRGQQVTLSCSPISGHRSVSWYQQTPGQGLQFLFEYFSETQRNKGNFPGRFSGRQFSNSRSEMNVSTLELGDSALYLCASSLGARGFYTEAFFGQGTRLTVV.

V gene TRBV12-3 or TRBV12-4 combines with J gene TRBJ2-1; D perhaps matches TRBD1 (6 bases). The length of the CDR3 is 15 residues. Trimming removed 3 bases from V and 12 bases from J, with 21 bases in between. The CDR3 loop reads CASSFRMIAQGGQFF. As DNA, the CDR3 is TGTGCCAGCAGTTTTAGAATGATCGCCCAAGGGGGGCAGTTCTTC.

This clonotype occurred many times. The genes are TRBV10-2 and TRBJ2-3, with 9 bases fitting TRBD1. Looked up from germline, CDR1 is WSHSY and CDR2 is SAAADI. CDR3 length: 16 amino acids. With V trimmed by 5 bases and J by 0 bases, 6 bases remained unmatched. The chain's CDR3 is CASSPGTGSSTDTQYF. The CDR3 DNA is TGCGCCAGCAGTCCCGGGACAGGGTCTAGCACAGATACGCAGTATTTT.

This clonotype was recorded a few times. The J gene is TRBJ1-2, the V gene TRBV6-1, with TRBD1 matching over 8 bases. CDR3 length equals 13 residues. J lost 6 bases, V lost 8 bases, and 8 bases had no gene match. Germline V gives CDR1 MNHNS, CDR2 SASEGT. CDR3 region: CASGYGTGDGYTF. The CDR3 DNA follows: TGTGCCAGCGGCTACGGGACAGGTGATGGCTACACCTTC.

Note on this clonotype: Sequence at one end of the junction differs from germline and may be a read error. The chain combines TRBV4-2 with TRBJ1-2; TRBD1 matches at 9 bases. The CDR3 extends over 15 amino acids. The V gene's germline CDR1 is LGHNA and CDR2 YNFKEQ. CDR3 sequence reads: CASSQGGTGIYGHTF. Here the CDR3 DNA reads TGTGCCAGCAGCCAAGGGGGGACAGGGATCTATGGCCACACCTTC.

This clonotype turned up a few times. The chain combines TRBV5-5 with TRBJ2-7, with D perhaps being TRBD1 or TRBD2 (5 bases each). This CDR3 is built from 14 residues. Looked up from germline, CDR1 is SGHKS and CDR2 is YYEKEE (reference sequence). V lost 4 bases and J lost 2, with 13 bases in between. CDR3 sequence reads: CASSVPGAPYEQYF. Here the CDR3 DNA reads TGTGCCAGCAGCGTCCCCGGGGCCCCCTACGAGCAGTACTTC.

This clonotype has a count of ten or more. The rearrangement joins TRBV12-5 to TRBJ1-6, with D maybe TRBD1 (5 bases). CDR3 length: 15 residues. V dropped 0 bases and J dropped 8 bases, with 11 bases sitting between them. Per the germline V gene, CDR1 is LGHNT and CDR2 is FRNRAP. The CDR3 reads CASGLVLTGDSPLHF. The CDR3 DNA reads TGTGCTAGTGGTTTGGTACTAACGGGGGATTCACCCCTCCACTTT.

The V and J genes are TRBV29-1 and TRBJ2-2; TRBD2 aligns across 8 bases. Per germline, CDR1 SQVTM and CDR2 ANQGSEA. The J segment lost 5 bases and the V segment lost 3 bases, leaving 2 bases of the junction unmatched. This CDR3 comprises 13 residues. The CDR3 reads CSVEERGTGELFF. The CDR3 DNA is TGCAGCGTTGAGGAGCGGGGGACCGGGGAGCTGTTTTTT.

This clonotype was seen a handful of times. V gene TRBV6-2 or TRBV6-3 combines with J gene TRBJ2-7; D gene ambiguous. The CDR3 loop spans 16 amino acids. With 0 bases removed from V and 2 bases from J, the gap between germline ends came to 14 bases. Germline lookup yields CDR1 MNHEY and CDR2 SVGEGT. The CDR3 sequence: CASSYSKMDGAYEQYV. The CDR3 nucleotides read TGTGCCAGCAGTTACTCGAAGATGGACGGAGCCTACGAGCAGTACGTC.

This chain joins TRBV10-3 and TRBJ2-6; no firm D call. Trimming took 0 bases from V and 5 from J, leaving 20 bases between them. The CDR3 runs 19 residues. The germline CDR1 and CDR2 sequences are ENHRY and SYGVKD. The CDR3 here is CAISESTRQWPLRANVLTF. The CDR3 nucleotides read TGTGCCATCAGTGAGTCAACGAGACAATGGCCTCTCCGGGCCAACGTCCTGACTTTC.

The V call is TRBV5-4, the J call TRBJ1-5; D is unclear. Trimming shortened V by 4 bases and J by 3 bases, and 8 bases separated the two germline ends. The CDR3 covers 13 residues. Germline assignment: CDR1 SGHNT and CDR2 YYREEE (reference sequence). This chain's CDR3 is CASSPWFNQPQHF. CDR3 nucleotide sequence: TGTGCCAGCAGCCCCTGGTTCAATCAGCCCCAGCATTTT.

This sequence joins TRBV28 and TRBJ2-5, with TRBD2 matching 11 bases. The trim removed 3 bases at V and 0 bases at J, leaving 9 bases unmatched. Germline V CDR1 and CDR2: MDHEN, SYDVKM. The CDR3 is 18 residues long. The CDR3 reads CASSFISLAGDYQETQYF. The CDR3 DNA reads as TGTGCCAGCAGTTTTATTTCACTAGCGGGGGACTACCAAGAGACCCAGTACTTC. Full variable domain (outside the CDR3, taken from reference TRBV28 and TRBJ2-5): DVKVTQSSRYLVKRTGEKVFLECVQDMDHENMFWYRQDPGLGLRLIYFSYDVKMKEKGDIPEGYSVSREKKERFSLILESASTNQTSMYLCASSFISLAGDYQETQYFGPGTRLLVL.

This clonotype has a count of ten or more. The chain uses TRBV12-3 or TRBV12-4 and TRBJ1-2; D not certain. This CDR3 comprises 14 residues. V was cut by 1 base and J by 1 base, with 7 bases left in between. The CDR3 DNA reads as TGTGCCAGCAGTTTAGAAAGGTATAACTATGGCTACACCTTC. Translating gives CASSLERYNYGYTF.